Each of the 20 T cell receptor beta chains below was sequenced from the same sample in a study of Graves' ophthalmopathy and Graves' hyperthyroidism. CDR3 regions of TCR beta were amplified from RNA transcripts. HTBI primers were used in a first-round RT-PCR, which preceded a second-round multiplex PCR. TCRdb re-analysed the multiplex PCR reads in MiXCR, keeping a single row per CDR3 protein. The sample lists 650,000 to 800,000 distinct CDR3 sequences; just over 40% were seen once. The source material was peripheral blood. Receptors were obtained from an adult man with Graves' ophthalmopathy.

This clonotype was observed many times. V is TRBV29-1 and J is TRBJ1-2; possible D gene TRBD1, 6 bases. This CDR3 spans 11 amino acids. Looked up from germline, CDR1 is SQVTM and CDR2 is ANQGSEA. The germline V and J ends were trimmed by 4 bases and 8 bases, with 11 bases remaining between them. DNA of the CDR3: TGCAGCGTTGTGAGGGGGGCCGGCTACACCTTC. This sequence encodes CSVVRGAGYTF.

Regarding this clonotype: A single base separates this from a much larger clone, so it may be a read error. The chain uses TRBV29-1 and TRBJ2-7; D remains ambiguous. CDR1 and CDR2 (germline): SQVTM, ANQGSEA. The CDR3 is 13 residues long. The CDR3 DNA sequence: TGCATTGCAAGCCACCAAGACTCCTACGAGCAGTACTTC. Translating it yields CIASHQDSYEQYF.

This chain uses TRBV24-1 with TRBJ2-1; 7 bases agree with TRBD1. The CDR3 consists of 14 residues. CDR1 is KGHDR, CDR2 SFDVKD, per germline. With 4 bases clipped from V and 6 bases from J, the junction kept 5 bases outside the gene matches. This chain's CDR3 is CATSEPGTANEQFF. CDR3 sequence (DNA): TGTGCCACCAGTGAACCCGGGACAGCCAATGAGCAGTTCTTC.

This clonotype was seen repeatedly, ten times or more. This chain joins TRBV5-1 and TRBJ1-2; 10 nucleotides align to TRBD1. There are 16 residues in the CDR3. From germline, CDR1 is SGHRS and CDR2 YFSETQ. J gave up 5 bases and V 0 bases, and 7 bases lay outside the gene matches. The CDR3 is CASSLGDRGPGYGYTF. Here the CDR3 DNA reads TGCGCCAGCAGCTTGGGCGACAGGGGGCCTGGGTATGGCTACACCTTC.

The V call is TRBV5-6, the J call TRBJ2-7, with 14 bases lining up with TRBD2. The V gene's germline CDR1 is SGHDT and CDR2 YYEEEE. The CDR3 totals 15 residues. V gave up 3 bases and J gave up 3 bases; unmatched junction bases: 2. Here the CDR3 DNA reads TGTGCCAGCAGCTGGACTAGCGGGGGGAACTACGAGCAGTACTTC. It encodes CASSWTSGGNYEQYF.

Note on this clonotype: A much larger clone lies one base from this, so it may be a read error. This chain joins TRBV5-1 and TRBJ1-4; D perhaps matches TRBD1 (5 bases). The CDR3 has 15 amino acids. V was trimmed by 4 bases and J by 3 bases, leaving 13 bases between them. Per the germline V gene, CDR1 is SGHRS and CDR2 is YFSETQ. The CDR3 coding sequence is TGCGCCAGCAGCCCCGTCTTCAGGGCTAATGAAAAACTGTTTTTT. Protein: CASSPVFRANEKLFF. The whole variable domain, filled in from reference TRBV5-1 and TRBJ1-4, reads KAGVTQTPRYLIKTRGQQVTLSCSPISGHRSVSWYQQTPGQGLQFLFEYFSETQRNKGNFPGRFSGRQFSNSRSEMNVSTLELGDSALYLCASSPVFRANEKLFFGSGTQLSVL.

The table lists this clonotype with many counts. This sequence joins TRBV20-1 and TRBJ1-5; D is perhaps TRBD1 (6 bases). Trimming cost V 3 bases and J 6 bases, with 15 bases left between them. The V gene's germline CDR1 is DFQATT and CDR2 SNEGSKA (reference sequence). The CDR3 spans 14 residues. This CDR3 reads CSASFPGGGQPQHF. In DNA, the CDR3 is TGCAGTGCTAGTTTTCCCGGGGGCGGTCAGCCCCAGCATTTT.

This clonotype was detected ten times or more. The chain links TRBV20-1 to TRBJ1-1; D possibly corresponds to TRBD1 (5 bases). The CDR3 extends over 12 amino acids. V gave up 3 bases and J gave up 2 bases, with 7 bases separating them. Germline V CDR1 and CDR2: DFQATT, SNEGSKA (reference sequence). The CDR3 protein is CSASTGNTEAFF. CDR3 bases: TGCAGTGCTAGCACAGGTAACACTGAAGCTTTCTTT.

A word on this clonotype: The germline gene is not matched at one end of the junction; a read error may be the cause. CDR3 nucleotide sequence: TGTGCCAGTAGCTCCCGACTGGGCACTGAAGCTTTCTTT. Translated, it gives CASSSRLGTEAFF. The V gene is TRBV7-6, the J gene TRBJ1-1; D is unresolved. This CDR3 has 13 residues. CDR1 SGHVS and CDR2 FNYEAQ come from the germline V gene.

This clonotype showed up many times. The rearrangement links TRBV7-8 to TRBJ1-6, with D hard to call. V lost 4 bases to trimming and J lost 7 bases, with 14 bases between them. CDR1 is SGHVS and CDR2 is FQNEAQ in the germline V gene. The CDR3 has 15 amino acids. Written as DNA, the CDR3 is TGTGCCAGCAGCTCCGAATGGATGGGGAATTCACCCCTCCACTTT. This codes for CASSSEWMGNSPLHF.

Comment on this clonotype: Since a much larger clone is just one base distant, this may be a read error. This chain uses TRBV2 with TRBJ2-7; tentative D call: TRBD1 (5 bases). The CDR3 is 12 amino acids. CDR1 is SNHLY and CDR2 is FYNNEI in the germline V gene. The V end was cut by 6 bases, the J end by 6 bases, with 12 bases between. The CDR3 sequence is CASSVQGVEQYF. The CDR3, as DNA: TGTGCCAGCAGCGTCCAGGGCGTCGAGCAGTACTTC.

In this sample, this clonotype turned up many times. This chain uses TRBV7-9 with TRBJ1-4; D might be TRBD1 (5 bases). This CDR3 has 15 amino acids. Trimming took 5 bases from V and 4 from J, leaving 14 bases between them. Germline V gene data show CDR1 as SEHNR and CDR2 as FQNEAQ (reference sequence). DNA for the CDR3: TGTGCCAGCAGCCCCGGTGACAGCCTTAATGAAAAACTGTTTTTT. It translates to CASSPGDSLNEKLFF.

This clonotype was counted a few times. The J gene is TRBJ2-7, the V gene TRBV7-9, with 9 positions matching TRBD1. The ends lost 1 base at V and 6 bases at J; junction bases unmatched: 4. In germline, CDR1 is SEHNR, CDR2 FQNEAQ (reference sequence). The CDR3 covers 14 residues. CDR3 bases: TGTGCCAGCAGCTTAGACACAGGGGGCCTCGAGCAGTACTTC. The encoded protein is CASSLDTGGLEQYF.

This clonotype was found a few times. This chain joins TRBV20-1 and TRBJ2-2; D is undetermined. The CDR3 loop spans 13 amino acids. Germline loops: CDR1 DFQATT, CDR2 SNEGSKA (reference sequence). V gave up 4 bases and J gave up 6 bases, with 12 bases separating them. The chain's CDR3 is CSATEDDSGELFF. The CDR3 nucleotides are TGCAGTGCTACTGAGGACGACTCCGGGGAGCTGTTTTTT.

The CDR3 DNA sequence: TGTGCCAGCAGCTTTTCCCCGCGGGACGGCGGTGACGAGCAGTACTTC. This translates into CASSFSPRDGGDEQYF. The gene calls are TRBV7-2 and TRBJ2-7; a weak D match, TRBD2 (6 bases). Between the trimmed V and J ends, which lost 3 bases and 5 bases, there was a span of 20 bases. Germline CDR1 and CDR2: SGHTA and FQGNSA. This CDR3 spans 16 amino acids.

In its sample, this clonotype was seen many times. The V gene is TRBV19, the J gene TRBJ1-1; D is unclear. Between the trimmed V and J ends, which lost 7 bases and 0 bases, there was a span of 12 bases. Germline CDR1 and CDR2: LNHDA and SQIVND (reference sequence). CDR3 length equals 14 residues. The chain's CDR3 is CASKAGYLNTEAFF. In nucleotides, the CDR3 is TGTGCCAGTAAGGCAGGCTATCTGAACACTGAAGCTTTCTTT.

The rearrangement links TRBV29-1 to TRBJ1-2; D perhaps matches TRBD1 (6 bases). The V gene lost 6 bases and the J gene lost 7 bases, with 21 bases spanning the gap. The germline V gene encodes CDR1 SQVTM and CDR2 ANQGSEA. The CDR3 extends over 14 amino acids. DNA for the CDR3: TGCAGCGTCGCGCCAGGGGACGGCCCTTCTGGCTACACCTTC. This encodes CSVAPGDGPSGYTF. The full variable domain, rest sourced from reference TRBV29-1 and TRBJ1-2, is SAVISQKPSRDICQRGTSLTIQCQVDSQVTMMFWYRQQPGQSLTLIATANQGSEATYESGFVIDKFPISRPNLTFSTLTVSNMSPEDSSIYLCSVAPGDGPSGYTFGSGTRLTVV.

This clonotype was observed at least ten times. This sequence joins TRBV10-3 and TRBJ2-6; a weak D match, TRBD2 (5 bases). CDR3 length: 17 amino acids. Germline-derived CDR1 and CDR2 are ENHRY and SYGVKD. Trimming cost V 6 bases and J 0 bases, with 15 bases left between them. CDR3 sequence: CAIRRYGESSGANVLTF. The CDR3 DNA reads TGTGCCATCAGGAGGTACGGGGAGAGCTCTGGGGCCAACGTCCTGACTTTC.

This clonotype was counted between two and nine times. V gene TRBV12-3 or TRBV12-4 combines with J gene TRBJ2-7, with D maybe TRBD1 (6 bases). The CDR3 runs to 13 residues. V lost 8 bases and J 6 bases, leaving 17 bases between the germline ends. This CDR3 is CASGSGTLPEQYF. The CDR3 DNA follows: TGTGCCAGCGGGTCGGGGACACTACCCGAGCAGTACTTC.

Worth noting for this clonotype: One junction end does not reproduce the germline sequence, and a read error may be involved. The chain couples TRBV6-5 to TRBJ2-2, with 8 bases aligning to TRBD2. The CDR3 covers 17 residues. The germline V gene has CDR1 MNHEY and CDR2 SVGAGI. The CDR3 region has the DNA TGTGCCAGTCTGCTAACGGGGGGGCCCCTGAACCCCGGGGAGCTGTTTTTT. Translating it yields CASLLTGGPLNPGELFF.